One and the same sample provided the 18 T cell receptor beta chains below, sequenced in a study of shared clonotypes between healthy human individuals. Data came from immunoSEQ multiplex PCR; TCRdb stores just in-frame clones and leaves some out. The repertoire holds more than 2,000,000 clones, around 90% seen once, with more than 0.12% in the top ten. The sequencing input was naive CD4+ T cells sorted from blood. The sample's subset: CD45RA+ positively selected. The receptors derive from a man younger than 35 in good health.

This clone has a single count. V usage is TRBV5-1 and J usage is TRBJ1-6, with 7 bases lining up with TRBD1. With V trimmed by 4 bases and J by 4 bases, 8 bases remained unmatched. Germline-derived CDR1 and CDR2 are SGHRS and YFSETQ. CDR3 length: 16 amino acids. The CDR3 nucleotides read TGCGCCAGCAGCGTTTCCTCGGGACAGTATAATTCACCCCTCCACTTT. Its translation: CASSVSSGQYNSPLHF.

This clone was seen more than once but under ten times. The V call is TRBV4-1, the J call TRBJ1-5; tentatively, D is TRBD1 (5 bases). Between the trimmed V and J ends, which lost 1 base and 6 bases, there was a span of 13 bases. The V gene's germline CDR1 is MGHRA and CDR2 YSYEKL. The length of the CDR3 is 15 residues. The CDR3 spells CASSQAGQGPQPQHF. The CDR3 DNA reads as TGCGCCAGCAGCCAAGCGGGGCAGGGTCCTCAGCCCCAGCATTTT.

This clone occurred a few times. The chain has TRBV6-5 and TRBJ2-2, with 8 positions matching TRBD2. Germline CDR1 MNHEY, CDR2 SVGAGI. The CDR3 is made up of 15 amino acids. V lost 6 bases to trimming and J lost 5 bases; unmatched junction nucleotides: 8. The CDR3 region has the DNA TGTGCCAGCAGGGGCCCGGGAGGGTTTACCGGGGAGCTGTTTTTT. It translates to CASRGPGGFTGELFF.

The V gene is TRBV11-2, the J gene TRBJ2-5; 9 bases match TRBD2. The J call is in doubt because the DNA end fits TRBJ2-7 better. CDR3 length equals 16 residues. The germline V gene has CDR1 SGHAT and CDR2 FQNNGV. The CDR3 sequence is CASSLDRLAGLYEQYF. DNA of the CDR3: TGTGCCAGCAGCCTTGACCGCCTAGCGGGGCTCTACGAGCAGTACTTC.

The rearrangement links TRBV19 to TRBJ2-1, with 15 bases fitting TRBD2. V lost 4 bases, J lost 9 bases, and 7 bases stayed unmatched. This CDR3 has 16 residues. CDR1 is LNHDA and CDR2 is SQIVND in the germline V gene (reference sequence). CDR3 sequence reads: CASSSPGLAGGGEQFF. The CDR3 nucleotides read TGTGCCAGTAGTAGCCCGGGACTAGCGGGGGGCGGTGAGCAGTTCTTC. The whole variable domain, remainder taken from reference TRBV19 and TRBJ2-1, is DGGITQSPKYLFRKEGQNVTLSCEQNLNHDAMYWYRQDPGQGLRLIYYSQIVNDFQKGDIAEGYSVSREKKESFPLTVTSAQKNPTAFYLCASSSPGLAGGGEQFFGPGTRLTVL.

The chain uses TRBV9 and TRBJ2-2, with a tentative D call TRBD2 (6 bases). V was cut by 3 bases and J by 6 bases, with 15 bases left in between. The CDR3 totals 15 residues. CDR1 and CDR2 from the germline V gene are SGDLS and YYNGEE. CDR3 residues: CASSAEILAPGELFF. CDR3 nucleotides: TGTGCCAGCAGCGCGGAGATTCTAGCGCCCGGGGAGCTGTTTTTT.

This clone has only a few counts. The CDR3 DNA sequence: TGTGCCTGGGGAACAGGGTACGGTGAAGCTTTCTTT. Translation: CAWGTGYGEAFF. The gene calls are TRBV30 and TRBJ1-1; the D gene is possibly TRBD1 (6 bases). Trimming cost V 5 bases and J 7 bases, with 14 bases left between them. Germline-derived CDR1 and CDR2 are GTSNPN and SVGIG (reference sequence). This CDR3 spans 12 amino acids.

The chain couples TRBV5-6 to TRBJ1-4; perhaps TRBD1 as D (5 bases). CDR1 and CDR2 from the germline V gene are SGHDT and YYEEEE. This CDR3 spans 13 amino acids. V dropped 4 bases and J dropped 7 bases, with 11 bases sitting between them. The DNA for the CDR3 is TGTGCCAGCAGCAAGGGACCGCTTGAAAAACTGTTTTTT. Encoded protein: CASSKGPLEKLFF. The whole variable domain, filled in from reference TRBV5-6 and TRBJ1-4, reads DAGVTQSPTHLIKTRGQQVTLRCSPKSGHDTVSWYQQALGQGPQFIFQYYEEEERQRGNFPDRFSGHQFPNYSSELNVNALLLGDSALYLCASSKGPLEKLFFGSGTQLSVL.

The rearrangement uses TRBV18 and TRBJ2-3, with 7 bases matching TRBD2. The CDR3 sequence is 15 residues long. J was trimmed by 4 bases and V by 2 bases; bases with no gene match: 6. The V gene's germline CDR1 is KGHSH and CDR2 LQKENI. The CDR3: CASSPNGRGADTQYF. DNA for the CDR3: TGTGCCAGCTCACCAAATGGCCGGGGGGCAGATACGCAGTATTTT.

The chain employs TRBV6-5 and TRBJ2-7; the D is unclear. CDR1 is MNHEY and CDR2 is SVGAGI in the germline V gene. The ends were cut back, 7 bases at V and 5 bases at J, with 15 bases in the middle. CDR3 length: 13 residues. The CDR3 region is CASMAVSWNEQYF. The CDR3 nucleotides are TGTGCCAGCATGGCCGTGAGTTGGAACGAGCAGTACTTC.

The rearrangement links TRBV28 to TRBJ2-5; 8 positions agree with TRBD2. With 3 bases clipped from V and 5 bases from J, the junction kept 5 bases outside the gene matches. The CDR3 is 14 amino acids. Germline loops: CDR1 MDHEN, CDR2 SYDVKM. The CDR3 protein is CASSLVGGAETQYF. The CDR3 nucleotides read TGTGCCAGCAGTTTGGTCGGGGGGGCCGAGACCCAGTACTTC.

V gene TRBV30 combines with J gene TRBJ2-1; D gene unclear. Looked up from germline, CDR1 is GTSNPN and CDR2 is SVGIG (reference sequence). Trimming removed 3 bases at V and 5 bases at J, with 5 bases between. This CDR3 comprises 11 residues. DNA of the CDR3: TGTGCCTGGAGCACTGACAATGAGCAGTTCTTC. Its translation is CAWSTDNEQFF.

This clone showed up just once. This chain connects TRBV2 to TRBJ1-2; TRBD1 agrees at 9 bases. CDR1 is SNHLY, CDR2 FYNNEI, per germline. The trim removed 4 bases at V and 4 bases at J, leaving 10 bases unmatched. This CDR3 is 16 amino acids long. The CDR3 DNA reads TGTGCCAGCAGTGGCATTGGACAGGGGCCGGTCTATGGCTACACCTTC. Translation: CASSGIGQGPVYGYTF. Combining the CDR3 with reference TRBV2 and TRBJ1-2 gives the whole variable domain EPEVTQTPSHQVTQMGQEVILRCVPISNHLYFYWYRQILGQKVEFLVSFYNNEISEKSEIFDDQFSVERPDGSNFTLKIRSTKLEDSAMYFCASSGIGQGPVYGYTFGSGTRLTVV.

This chain links TRBV5-4 with TRBJ2-7; 7 bases align to TRBD1. J lost 1 base, V lost 7 bases, and 11 bases had no gene match. The CDR3 loop spans 15 amino acids. CDR1 is SGHNT, CDR2 YYREEE, per germline (reference sequence). In DNA, the CDR3 is TGTGCCAGCCTTAGCCGGGACAGTGAATCCTACGAGCAGTACTTC. This encodes CASLSRDSESYEQYF.

The chain is built from TRBV2 and TRBJ2-5, with D hard to call. Trimming cost V 8 bases and J 2 bases, with 15 bases left between them. The CDR3 consists of 14 residues. In germline, CDR1 is SNHLY, CDR2 FYNNEI. CDR3 sequence reads: CASDIVSLQETQYF. CDR3 coding DNA: TGTGCCAGCGATATAGTCAGCCTACAAGAGACCCAGTACTTC.

This clone is a singleton in its sample. CDR3 nucleotide sequence: TGTGCCAGCTCAACCGGACAGTTCTACGAGCAGTACTTC. It codes for CASSTGQFYEQYF. The chain couples TRBV18 to TRBJ2-7; D is possibly TRBD1 (6 bases). Trimming removed 5 bases from V and 3 bases from J, with 11 bases in between. The CDR3 spans 13 residues. Germline V gene data show CDR1 as KGHSH and CDR2 as LQKENI.

The chain combines TRBV10-1 with TRBJ2-3; the D gene is possibly TRBD1 (6 bases). Germline V gives CDR1 WNHNN, CDR2 SYGVQD (reference sequence). The V gene lost 8 bases and the J gene lost 0 bases, with 15 bases spanning the gap. The length of the CDR3 is 15 residues. In DNA form, the CDR3 reads TGCGCCAGCGGAGACACAGGGCTAAGCACAGATACGCAGTATTTT. Amino acid sequence: CASGDTGLSTDTQYF.

The rearrangement uses TRBV19 and TRBJ1-5; 9 positions match TRBD1. CDR3 length: 15 residues. Germline values: CDR1 LNHDA, CDR2 SQIVND (reference sequence). V shed 2 bases, J shed 5 bases, and the junction held 4 bases outside the gene matches. The CDR3 loop reads CASSIQTGGHQPQHF. The CDR3 DNA reads as TGTGCCAGTAGTATACAGACAGGGGGGCATCAGCCCCAGCATTTT.